The present TCR beta chain was sequenced within a study of siplizumab effects on memory and regulatory T cells. Study-level findings and limits: Apparently more diverse than memory cells, naive T cells also seemed major alloresponse contributors. No assignable naive or memory phenotype existed for roughly 80-97% of proliferating CD4+ or CD8+ clones.

Comments on this clone: Its antigen is as yet unknown.

This table comes from immunoSEQ multiplex PCR, and its TCRdb copy is limited to in-frame clones, with some not included. The data hold 90,000 to 150,000 clones, with 85% to 95% observed a single time. The CDR3 is 17 amino acids. Looked up from germline, CDR1 is MGHRA and CDR2 is YSYEKL. Trimming left V 4 bases short and J 3 bases short, with 19 bases between. The clonotype comes from a human donor in good health. The chain has TRBV4-1 and TRBJ1-5, with TRBD1 as a possible D gene (5 bases). The source material was non-Treg CD4+ T cells sorted from blood. CDR3 region: CASSPTPQGRPNQPQHF. CDR3 sequence (DNA): TGCGCCAGCAGCCCCACACCTCAGGGACGTCCCAATCAGCCCCAGCATTTT.